This TCR beta chain derives from a study of T cells expressing NK-cell markers. In the study overall: Repertoires of TCR beta were obtained from T cells sorted as CD3+CD56+NKG2C+, CD3+CD56+NKG2C- and CD3+CD56-NKG2C+. Whole-study findings and limits: Dominant NKG2C+ clonotype frequencies of about 1.0-8% of CD8+ T cells were measured in five or six donors. Researchers report these clonotypes also headed the CD3+CD56-NKG2C+ fraction in a few donors.

The V gene's germline CDR1 is SGDLS and CDR2 YYNGEE. This CDR3 comprises 15 residues. Remarks on this clonotype: What it binds is unknown.

Production of TCR beta cDNA relied on 5'RACE template switching with UMIs. No DNA is given; TCRdb re-called the 5' RACE reads and lists each CDR3 protein once. The listing records about 460,000 distinct CDR3 sequences. The chain links TRBV9 to TRBJ2-5; TCRdb calls TRBD2, which cannot be checked without DNA. Sequenced input: blood T cells: a sorted CD56 or NKG2C T cell subset, CD4+ or CD8+ T cells, or bulk PBMC T cells (not recorded which). This clonotype was obtained from a woman in her forties or fifties in good health. The CDR3 reads CASSKSGRGEETQYF. Drawing the rest from reference TRBV9 and TRBJ2-5, the complete variable domain is DSGVTQTPKHLITATGQRVTLRCSPRSGDLSVYWYQQSLDQGLQFLIQYYNGEERAKGNILERFSAQQFPDLHSELNLSSLELGDSALYFCASSKSGRGEETQYFGPGTRLLVL.